This paragraph reports one T cell receptor beta chain. Germline-derived CDR1 and CDR2 are LNHDA and SQIVND (reference sequence). V lost 4 bases to trimming and J lost 8 bases; unmatched junction nucleotides: 10. The CDR3 totals 14 residues. The sample originates from a study of CD8 T cells in Susac syndrome. TCR beta sequencing covered blood CD8+ and CD4+ T cells. Each Susac syndrome patient had definite or probable disease by recently defined criteria. Through negative isolation, CD4+ and CD8+ T cells were obtained, while TEMRA cells were enriched using FACS. With random hexamers, reverse transcription was performed on roughly 0.45 to 1 ug of RNA. A single record per CDR3 protein comes from TCRdb applying MiXCR to the immunoSEQ multiplex PCR reads. The sample comprises about 200,000 distinct CDR3 sequences, 90% to 95% of which are singletons, and about 0.09% rests with the top ten.

The sequenced material came from CD4+ T cells from PBMCs. The TCR originated in a human donor with Susac syndrome. The chain recombines TRBV19 with TRBJ1-2, with 7 bases fitting TRBD1. CDR3 nucleotides: TGTGCCAGTAGTAACACTGGACAGGTTAGGGGCTACACCTTC. Protein sequence: CASSNTGQVRGYTF.